This is a list of T cell receptor beta chains from one sample in a study of T cells in Graves' hyperthyroidism and ophthalmopathy. TCRdb re-analysed the multiplex PCR reads in MiXCR, keeping a single row per CDR3 protein. The table has 490,000 or so distinct CDR3 sequences, about 45% seen once; the top ten hold approximately 44%. Sequencing used peripheral blood or thyroid tissue (not recorded which). The receptors come from an adult woman with Graves' disease, either hyperthyroidism or ophthalmopathy (not recorded which). The CDR3 runs from the conserved cysteine through the conserved F or W. D genes are given only for firm matches. Clone size is given for some rows only: seen once, a few or many times, or a class if the clone is expanded.

.	TRBV2	.	TRBJ1-4	CASSEAEGQFVVF	TGTGCCAGCAGTGAAGCGGAGGGCCAGTTCGTGGTTTTT
.	TRBV12-3/TRBV12-4	.	TRBJ1-2	CASSFWDRPNYGYTF	TGTGCCAGCAGTTTCTGGGACCGCCCTAACTATGGCTACACCTTC
.	TRBV20-1	.	TRBJ1-2	CSAGTSGRSGDDGYTF	TGCAGTGCGGGGACTAGCGGGAGATCCGGGGACGATGGCTACACCTTC
.	TRBV30	.	TRBJ2-5	CAWSVSAAETQYF	TGTGCCTGGAGTGTTTCGGCGGCGGAGACCCAGTACTTC
many	TRBV4-2	.	TRBJ2-7	CASSQAGDSGYEQYF	TGTGCCAGCAGCCAAGCTGGGGATAGCGGTTACGAGCAGTACTTC
many	TRBV2	.	TRBJ1-4	CASSVGRAEKLFF	TGTGCCAGCAGTGTGGGCAGGGCTGAAAAACTGTTTTTT
.	TRBV10-3	.	TRBJ1-4	CAISGEAATNEKLFF	TGTGCCATCAGTGGGGAGGCCGCAACTAATGAAAAACTGTTTTTT
.	TRBV10-1	.	TRBJ2-3	CASSDGGTAGDTQYF	TGCGCCAGCAGTGACGGCGGGACGGCTGGAGATACGCAGTATTTT
.	TRBV10-3	.	TRBJ1-4	CATSRDINEKLFF	TGTGCCACCTCTCGGGACATTAATGAAAAACTGTTTTTT
many	TRBV7-8	.	TRBJ2-7	CASSVRHEQYF	TGTGCCAGCAGCGTCCGCCACGAGCAGTACTTC
many	TRBV6-5	.	TRBJ1-1	CASKQGSTEAFF	TGTGCCAGCAAACAGGGTTCCACTGAAGCTTTCTTT
few	TRBV6-6	TRBD1	TRBJ1-1	CASSPSTGGRAEAFF	TGTGCCAGCAGTCCCTCGACAGGGGGAAGAGCTGAAGCTTTCTTT
.	TRBV9	TRBD1	TRBJ1-2	CASRDRVGTNYGYTF	TGTGCTAGCCGCGACAGGGTTGGGACTAACTATGGCTACACCTTC
few	TRBV10-3	.	TRBJ1-1	CATWFGGDSTEAFF	TGTGCCACCTGGTTCGGGGGGGACTCCACTGAAGCTTTCTTT
few	TRBV12-3/TRBV12-4	.	TRBJ2-7	CASSLGSRSSYEQYF	TGTGCCAGCAGTTTAGGTAGCAGGAGCTCCTACGAGCAGTACTTC
.	TRBV7-3	TRBD2	TRBJ2-5	CASSFPTSGGETQYF	TGTGCCAGCAGCTTCCCGACTAGCGGGGGGGAGACCCAGTACTTC
.	TRBV11-2	.	TRBJ2-3	CASSLASLDTQYF	TGTGCCAGCAGCTTAGCCTCCTTAGATACGCAGTATTTT
.	TRBV29-1	.	TRBJ2-2	CSVPLGTGELFF	TGCAGCGTCCCTTTAGGCACCGGGGAGCTGTTTTTT
few	TRBV7-9	TRBD1	TRBJ1-4	CASSRGQGETNEKLFF	TGTGCCAGCAGCCGAGGACAGGGAGAAACTAATGAAAAACTGTTTTTT
.	TRBV24-1	.	TRBJ1-1	CATSDSSTGLNTEAFF	TGTGCCACCAGTGATTCGTCGACAGGTTTGAACACTGAAGCTTTCTTT
once	TRBV20-1	.	TRBJ1-1	CSATDRPGEGAFF	TGCAGTGCTACCGACAGGCCCGGAGAAGGGGCTTTCTTT
few	TRBV5-1	TRBD2	TRBJ2-7	CASSLPSGRVYEQYF	TGCGCCAGCAGCTTACCGAGCGGGAGGGTCTACGAGCAGTACTTC
many	TRBV5-1	TRBD2	TRBJ2-2	CASSIAGPNTGELFF	TGCGCCAGCAGCATAGCGGGGCCGAACACCGGGGAGCTGTTTTTT
once	TRBV20-1	TRBD1	TRBJ2-5	CSARDRTGGETQYF	TGCAGTGCTAGAGACCGGACAGGGGGAGAGACCCAGTACTTC
many	TRBV5-6	.	TRBJ2-7	CASSPGTVGSEQYF	TGTGCCAGCAGCCCTGGAACAGTGGGGAGTGAGCAGTACTTC
.	TRBV7-2	TRBD1	TRBJ1-5	CASSSGTGRRQPQHF	TGTGCCAGCAGCTCCGGGACAGGGAGACGCCAGCCCCAGCATTTT